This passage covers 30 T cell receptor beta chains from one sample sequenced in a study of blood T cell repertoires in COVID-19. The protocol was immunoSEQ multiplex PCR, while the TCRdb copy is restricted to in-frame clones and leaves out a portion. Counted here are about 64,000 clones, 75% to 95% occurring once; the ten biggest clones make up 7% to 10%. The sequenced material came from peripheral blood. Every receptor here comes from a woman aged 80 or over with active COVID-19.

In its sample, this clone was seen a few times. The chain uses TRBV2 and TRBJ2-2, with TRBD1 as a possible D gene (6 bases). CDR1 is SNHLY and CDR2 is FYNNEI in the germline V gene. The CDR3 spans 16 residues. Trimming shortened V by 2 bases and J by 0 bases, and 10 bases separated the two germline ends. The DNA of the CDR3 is TGTGCCAGCAGTGAACTCGGACAGTCGAACACCGGGGAGCTGTTTTTT. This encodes CASSELGQSNTGELFF.

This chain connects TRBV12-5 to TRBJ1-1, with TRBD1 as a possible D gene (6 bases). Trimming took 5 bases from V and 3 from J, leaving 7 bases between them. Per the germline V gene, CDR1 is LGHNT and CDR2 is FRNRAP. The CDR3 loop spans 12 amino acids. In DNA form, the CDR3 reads TGTGCTAGTGGTAAGGGGGACACTGAAGCTTTCTTT. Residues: CASGKGDTEAFF.

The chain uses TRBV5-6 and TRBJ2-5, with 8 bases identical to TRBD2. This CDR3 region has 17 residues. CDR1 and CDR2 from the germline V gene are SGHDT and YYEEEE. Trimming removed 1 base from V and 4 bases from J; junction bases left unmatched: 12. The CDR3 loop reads CASSLYLSGGAGETQYF. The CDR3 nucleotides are TGTGCCAGCAGCTTGTACCTTTCCGGGGGGGCCGGAGAGACCCAGTACTTC.

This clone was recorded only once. The CDR3, as DNA: TGTGCCAGCAGGATGGCAGCGGGGGGGAACACCGGGGAGCTGTTTTTT. Residues: CASRMAAGGNTGELFF. The chain joins TRBV5-4 to TRBJ2-2, with 9 bases matching TRBD2. The CDR3 runs 16 residues. Germline V gives CDR1 SGHNT, CDR2 YYREEE (reference sequence). V lost 5 bases and J lost 1; bases outside the gene matches: 6.

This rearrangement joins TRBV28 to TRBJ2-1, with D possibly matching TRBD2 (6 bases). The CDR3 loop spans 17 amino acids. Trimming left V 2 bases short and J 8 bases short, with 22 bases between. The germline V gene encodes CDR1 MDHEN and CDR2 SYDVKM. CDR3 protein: CASSLGGGDSSGHEQFF. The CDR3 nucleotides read TGTGCCAGCAGTTTAGGAGGAGGGGACTCCTCGGGGCATGAGCAGTTCTTC.

The CDR3 nucleotides are TGTGCCAGCAGCGTAGGGCCTAATGAAAAACTGTTTTTT. The encoded protein is CASSVGPNEKLFF. The V and J genes are TRBV9 and TRBJ1-4; D remains unclear. The length of the CDR3 is 13 residues. With 0 bases removed from V and 3 bases from J, the gap between germline ends came to 3 bases. Germline V gene sequence: CDR1 SGDLS, CDR2 YYNGEE. Together with reference TRBV9 and TRBJ1-4, the CDR3 gives the full variable domain: DSGVTQTPKHLITATGQRVTLRCSPRSGDLSVYWYQQSLDQGLQFLIQYYNGEERAKGNILERFSAQQFPDLHSELNLSSLELGDSALYFCASSVGPNEKLFFGSGTQLSVL.

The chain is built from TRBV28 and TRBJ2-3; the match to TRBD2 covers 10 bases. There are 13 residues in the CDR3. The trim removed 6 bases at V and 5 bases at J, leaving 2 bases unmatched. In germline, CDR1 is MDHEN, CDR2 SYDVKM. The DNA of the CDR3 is TGTGCCAGCAGACTAGCGGGGAAAGATACGCAGTATTTT. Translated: CASRLAGKDTQYF.

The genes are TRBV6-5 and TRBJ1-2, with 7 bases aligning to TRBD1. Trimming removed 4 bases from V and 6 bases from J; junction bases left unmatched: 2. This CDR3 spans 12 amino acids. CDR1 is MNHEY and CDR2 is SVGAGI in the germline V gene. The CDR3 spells CASSSGTDGYTF. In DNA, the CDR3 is TGTGCCAGCAGTTCCGGGACAGATGGCTACACCTTC.

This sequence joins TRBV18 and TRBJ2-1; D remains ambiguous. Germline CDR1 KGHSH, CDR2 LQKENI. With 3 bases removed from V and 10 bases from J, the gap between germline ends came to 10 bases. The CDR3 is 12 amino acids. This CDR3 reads CASSPYLREQFF. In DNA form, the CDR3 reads TGTGCCAGCTCACCGTACCTTCGGGAGCAGTTCTTC.

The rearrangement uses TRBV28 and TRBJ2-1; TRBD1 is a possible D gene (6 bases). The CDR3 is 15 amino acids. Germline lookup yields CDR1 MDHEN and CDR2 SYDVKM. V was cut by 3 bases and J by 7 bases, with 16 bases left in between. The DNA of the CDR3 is TGTGCCAGCAGTTTCGGACAGAGCCTGTTGAATGAGCAGTTCTTC. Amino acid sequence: CASSFGQSLLNEQFF.

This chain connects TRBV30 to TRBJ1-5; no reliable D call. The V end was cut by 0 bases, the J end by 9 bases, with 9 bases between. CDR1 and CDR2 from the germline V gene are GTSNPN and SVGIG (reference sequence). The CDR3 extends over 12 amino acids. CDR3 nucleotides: TGTGCCTGGAGTGTACGGGATTGGCCCCAGCATTTT. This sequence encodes CAWSVRDWPQHF.

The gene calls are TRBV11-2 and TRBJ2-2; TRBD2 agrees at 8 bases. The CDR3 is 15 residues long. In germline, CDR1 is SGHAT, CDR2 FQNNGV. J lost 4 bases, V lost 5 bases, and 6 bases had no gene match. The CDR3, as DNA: TGTGCCAGCAGCCCACCGGGGACTAGCACCGGGGAGCTGTTTTTT. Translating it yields CASSPPGTSTGELFF.

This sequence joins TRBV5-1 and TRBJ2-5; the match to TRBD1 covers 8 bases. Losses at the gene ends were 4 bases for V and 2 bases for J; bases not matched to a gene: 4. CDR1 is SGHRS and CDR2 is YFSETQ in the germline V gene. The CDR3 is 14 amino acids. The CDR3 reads CASSPRTGQETQYF. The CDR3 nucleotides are TGCGCCAGCAGCCCCAGGACAGGGCAAGAGACCCAGTACTTC.

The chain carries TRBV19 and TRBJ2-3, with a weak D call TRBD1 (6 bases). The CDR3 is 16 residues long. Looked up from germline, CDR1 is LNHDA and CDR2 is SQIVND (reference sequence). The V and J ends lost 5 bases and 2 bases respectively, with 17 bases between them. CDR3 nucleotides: TGTGCCAGTAGTTCCCAGGGGACCGGTTTCACAGATACGCAGTATTTT. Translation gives CASSSQGTGFTDTQYF.

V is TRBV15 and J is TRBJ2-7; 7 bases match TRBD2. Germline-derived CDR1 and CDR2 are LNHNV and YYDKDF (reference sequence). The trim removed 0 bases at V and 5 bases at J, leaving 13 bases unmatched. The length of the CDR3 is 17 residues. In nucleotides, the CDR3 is TGTGCCACCAGCAGAGACACGGGGGGAGGGGATGTCCACGAGCAGTACGTC. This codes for CATSRDTGGGDVHEQYV.

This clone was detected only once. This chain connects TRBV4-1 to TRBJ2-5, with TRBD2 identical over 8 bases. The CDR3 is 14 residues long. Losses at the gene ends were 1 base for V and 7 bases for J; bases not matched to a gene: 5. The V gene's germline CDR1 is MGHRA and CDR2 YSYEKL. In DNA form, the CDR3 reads TGCGCCAGCAGCCAAGCGGGGGGGCCAGGGACCCAGTACTTC. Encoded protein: CASSQAGGPGTQYF.

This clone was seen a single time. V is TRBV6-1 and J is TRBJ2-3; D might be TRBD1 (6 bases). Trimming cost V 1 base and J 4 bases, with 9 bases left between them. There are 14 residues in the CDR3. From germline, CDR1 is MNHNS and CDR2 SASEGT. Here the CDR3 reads CASSEGTAADTQYF. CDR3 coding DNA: TGTGCCAGCAGTGAAGGGACAGCAGCAGATACGCAGTATTTT.

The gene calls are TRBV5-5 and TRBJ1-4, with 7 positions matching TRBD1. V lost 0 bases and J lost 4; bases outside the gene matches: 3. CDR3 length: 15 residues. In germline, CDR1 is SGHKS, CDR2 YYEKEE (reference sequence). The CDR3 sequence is CASSLAGTVNEKLFF. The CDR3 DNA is TGTGCCAGCAGCTTGGCCGGGACAGTTAATGAAAAACTGTTTTTT. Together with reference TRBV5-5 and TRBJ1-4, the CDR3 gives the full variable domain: DAGVTQSPTHLIKTRGQQVTLRCSPISGHKSVSWYQQVLGQGPQFIFQYYEKEERGRGNFPDRFSARQFPNYSSELNVNALLLGDSALYLCASSLAGTVNEKLFFGSGTQLSVL.

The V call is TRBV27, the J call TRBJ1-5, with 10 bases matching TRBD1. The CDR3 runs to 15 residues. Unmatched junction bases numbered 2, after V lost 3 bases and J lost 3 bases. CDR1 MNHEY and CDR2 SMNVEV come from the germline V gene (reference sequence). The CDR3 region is CASSFGTGDNQPQHF. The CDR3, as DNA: TGTGCCAGCAGTTTTGGGACAGGGGACAATCAGCCCCAGCATTTT.

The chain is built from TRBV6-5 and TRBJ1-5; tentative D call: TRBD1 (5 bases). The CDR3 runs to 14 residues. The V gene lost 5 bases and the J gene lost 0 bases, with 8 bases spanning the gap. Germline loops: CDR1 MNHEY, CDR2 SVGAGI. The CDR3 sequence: CASSRQYSNQPQHF. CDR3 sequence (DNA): TGTGCCAGCAGTCGACAGTATAGCAATCAGCCCCAGCATTTT.

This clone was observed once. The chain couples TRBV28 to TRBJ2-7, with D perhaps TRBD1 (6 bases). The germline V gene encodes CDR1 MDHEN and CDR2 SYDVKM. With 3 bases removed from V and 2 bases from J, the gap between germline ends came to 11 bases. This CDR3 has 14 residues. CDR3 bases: TGTGCCAGCAGTTTGACAGGACCGGCCTACGAGCAGTACTTC. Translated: CASSLTGPAYEQYF.

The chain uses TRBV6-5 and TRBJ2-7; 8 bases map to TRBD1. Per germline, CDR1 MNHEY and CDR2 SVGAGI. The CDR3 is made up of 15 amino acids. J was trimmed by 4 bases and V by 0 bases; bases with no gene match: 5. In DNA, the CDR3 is TGTGCCAGCAGTTACTCAGGGACAGGCAGTTACGAGCAGTACGTC. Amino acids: CASSYSGTGSYEQYV.

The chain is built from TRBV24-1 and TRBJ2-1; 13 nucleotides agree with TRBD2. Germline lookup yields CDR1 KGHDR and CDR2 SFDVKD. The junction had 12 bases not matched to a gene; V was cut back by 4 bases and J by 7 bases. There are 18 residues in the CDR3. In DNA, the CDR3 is TGTGCCACCAGTGACGCAACCGCTACTAGCGGGGGGGCGAATGAGCAGTTCTTC. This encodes CATSDATATSGGANEQFF.

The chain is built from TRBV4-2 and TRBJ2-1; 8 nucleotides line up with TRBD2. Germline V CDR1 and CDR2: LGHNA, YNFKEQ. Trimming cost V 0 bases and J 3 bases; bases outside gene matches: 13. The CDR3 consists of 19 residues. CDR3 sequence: CASSQDLSGAGTSYNEQFF. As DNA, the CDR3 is TGTGCCAGCAGCCAAGATCTTAGCGGGGCCGGGACTAGCTACAATGAGCAGTTCTTC.

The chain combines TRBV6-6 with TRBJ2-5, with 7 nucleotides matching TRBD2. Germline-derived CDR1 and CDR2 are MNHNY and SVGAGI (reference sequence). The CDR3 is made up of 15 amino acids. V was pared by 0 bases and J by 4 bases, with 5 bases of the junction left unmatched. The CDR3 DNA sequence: TGTGCCAGCAGTTACTCGATGGGGAGGGGAGAGACCCAGTACTTC. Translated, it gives CASSYSMGRGETQYF.

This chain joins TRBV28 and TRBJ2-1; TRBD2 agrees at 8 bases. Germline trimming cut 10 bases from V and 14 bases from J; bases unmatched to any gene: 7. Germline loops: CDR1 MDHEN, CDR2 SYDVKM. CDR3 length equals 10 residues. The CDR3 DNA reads TGTGCCACGGGACTAGAGGCTAAGTTCTTC. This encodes CATGLEAKFF.

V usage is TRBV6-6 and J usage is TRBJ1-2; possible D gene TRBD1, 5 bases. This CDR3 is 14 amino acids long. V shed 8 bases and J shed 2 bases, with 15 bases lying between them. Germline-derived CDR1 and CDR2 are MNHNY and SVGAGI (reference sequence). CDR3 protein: CASCLSTVNYGYTF. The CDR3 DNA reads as TGTGCCAGCTGTCTTTCGACAGTCAACTATGGCTACACCTTC.

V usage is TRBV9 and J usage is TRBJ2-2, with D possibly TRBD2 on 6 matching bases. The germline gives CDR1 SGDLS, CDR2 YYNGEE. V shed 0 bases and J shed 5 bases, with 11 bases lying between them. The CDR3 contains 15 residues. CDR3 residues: CASSVVRTMTGELFF. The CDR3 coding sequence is TGTGCCAGCAGCGTAGTCAGGACTATGACCGGGGAGCTGTTTTTT.

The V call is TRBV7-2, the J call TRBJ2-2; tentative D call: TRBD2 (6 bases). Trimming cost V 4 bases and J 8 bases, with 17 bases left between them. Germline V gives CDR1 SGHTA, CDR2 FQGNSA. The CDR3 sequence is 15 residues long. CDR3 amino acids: CASSSQLREVGELFF. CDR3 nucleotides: TGTGCCAGCAGCTCCCAGTTGAGGGAGGTGGGGGAGCTGTTTTTT.

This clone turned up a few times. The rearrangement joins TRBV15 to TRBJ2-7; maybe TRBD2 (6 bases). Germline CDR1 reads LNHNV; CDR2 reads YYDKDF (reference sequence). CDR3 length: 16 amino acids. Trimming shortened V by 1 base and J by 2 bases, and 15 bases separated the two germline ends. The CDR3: CATSRAPGRGAYEQYF. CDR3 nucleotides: TGTGCCACCAGCAGAGCCCCCGGCCGCGGGGCCTACGAGCAGTACTTC.